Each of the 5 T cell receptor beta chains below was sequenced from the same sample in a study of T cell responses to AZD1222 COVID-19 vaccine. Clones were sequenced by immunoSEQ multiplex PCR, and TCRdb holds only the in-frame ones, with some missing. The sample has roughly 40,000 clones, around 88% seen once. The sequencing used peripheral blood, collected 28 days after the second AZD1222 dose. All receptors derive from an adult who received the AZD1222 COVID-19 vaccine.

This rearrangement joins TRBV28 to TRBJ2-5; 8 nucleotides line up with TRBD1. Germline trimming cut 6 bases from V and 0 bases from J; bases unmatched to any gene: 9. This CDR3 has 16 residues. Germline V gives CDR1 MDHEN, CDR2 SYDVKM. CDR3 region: CASSRPRDRYQETQYF. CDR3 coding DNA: TGTGCCAGCAGCCGCCCCCGGGACAGGTACCAAGAGACCCAGTACTTC.

The chain's CDR3 is CASSVRLVGYEQYF. Written as DNA, the CDR3 is TGTGCCAGCAGTGTCCGGCTAGTGGGGTACGAGCAGTACTTC. This rearrangement joins TRBV2 to TRBJ2-7; no clear D. V was cut by 4 bases and J by 4 bases, with 14 bases left in between. Germline CDR1 and CDR2: SNHLY and FYNNEI. CDR3 length: 14 amino acids.

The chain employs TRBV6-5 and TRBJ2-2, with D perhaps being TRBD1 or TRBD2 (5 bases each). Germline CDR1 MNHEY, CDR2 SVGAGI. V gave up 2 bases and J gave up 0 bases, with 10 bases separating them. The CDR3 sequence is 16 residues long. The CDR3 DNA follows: TGTGCCAGCAGTTACGGTTGGGGGACGAACACCGGGGAGCTGTTTTTT. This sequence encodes CASSYGWGTNTGELFF.

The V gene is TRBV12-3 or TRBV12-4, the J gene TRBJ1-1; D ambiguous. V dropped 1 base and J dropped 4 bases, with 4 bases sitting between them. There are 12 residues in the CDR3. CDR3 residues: CASSLDITEAFF. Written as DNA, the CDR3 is TGTGCCAGCAGTTTAGACATCACTGAAGCTTTCTTT.

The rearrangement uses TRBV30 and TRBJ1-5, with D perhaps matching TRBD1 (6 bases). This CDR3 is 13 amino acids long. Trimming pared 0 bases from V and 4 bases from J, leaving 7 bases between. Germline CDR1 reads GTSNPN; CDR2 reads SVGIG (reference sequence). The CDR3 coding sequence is TGTGCCTGGAGTGTTCAGGGGAATCAGCCCCAGCATTTT. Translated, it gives CAWSVQGNQPQHF.